The T cell receptor (beta chain) under discussion was sequenced for a study of OX40 agonist ivuxolimab in advanced cancers. Study-wide results and caveats: Certain nonresponders likewise exhibited a low normalized T-cell clonal expansion. Among the lowest peripheral clonal expansion occurred in 0.1-3.0 mg/kg partial responders. There was clonal expansion of CD4+ and CD8+ blood T cells by week 6 at 0.1 to 3.0 mg/kg.

Germline CDR1 and CDR2: MNHEY and SMNVEV (reference sequence). With 3 bases removed from V and 0 bases from J, the gap between germline ends came to 12 bases. This CDR3 region has 15 residues. As to this clone: Its antigen is unidentified.

Sequenced by immunoSEQ multiplex PCR; TCRdb stores in-frame clones only, minus some. The sample contains roughly 66,000 clones, 87% of which appear only once. This rearrangement joins TRBV27 to TRBJ2-7; D remains unclear. This TCR derives from an adult with an advanced solid tumor such as melanoma, head and neck, liver or kidney cancer. Sequencing used CD4+ or CD8+ T cells sorted from blood, obtained in a trial of the OX40 agonist ivuxolimab. The CDR3: CASSFSPPISYEQYF. Written as DNA, the CDR3 is TGTGCCAGCAGTTTTTCCCCCCCTATCTCCTACGAGCAGTACTTC.